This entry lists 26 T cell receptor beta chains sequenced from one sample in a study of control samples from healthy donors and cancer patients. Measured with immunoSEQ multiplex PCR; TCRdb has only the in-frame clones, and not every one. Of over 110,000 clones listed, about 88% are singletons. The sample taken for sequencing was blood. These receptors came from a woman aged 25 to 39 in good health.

CDR3 sequence reads: CASSLDYTQYF. CDR3 coding DNA: TGCGCCAGCAGCTTGGATTATACGCAGTATTTT. This chain connects TRBV5-1 to TRBJ2-3; D unclear. The CDR3 length is 11 residues. V was shortened by 0 bases and J by 7 bases, with 3 bases between the two germline ends. Germline CDR1 SGHRS, CDR2 YFSETQ.

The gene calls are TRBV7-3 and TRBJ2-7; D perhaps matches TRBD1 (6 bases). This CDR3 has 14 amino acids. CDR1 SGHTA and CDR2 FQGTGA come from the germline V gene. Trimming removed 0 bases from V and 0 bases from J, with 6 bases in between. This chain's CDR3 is CASSLTGGSYEQYF. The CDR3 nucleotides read TGTGCCAGCAGCTTAACAGGGGGCTCCTACGAGCAGTACTTC.

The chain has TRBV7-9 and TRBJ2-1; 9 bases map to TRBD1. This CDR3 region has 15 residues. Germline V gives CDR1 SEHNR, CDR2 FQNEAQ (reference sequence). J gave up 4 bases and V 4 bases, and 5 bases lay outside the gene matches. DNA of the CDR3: TGTGCCAGCAGCTACGGGGACAGGGTATACAATGAGCAGTTCTTC. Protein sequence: CASSYGDRVYNEQFF.

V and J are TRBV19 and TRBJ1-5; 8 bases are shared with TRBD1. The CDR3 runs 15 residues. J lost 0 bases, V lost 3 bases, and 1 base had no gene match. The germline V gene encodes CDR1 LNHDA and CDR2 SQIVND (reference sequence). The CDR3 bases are TGTGCCAGTAGTATGGGACAGGATAGCAATCAGCCCCAGCATTTT. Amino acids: CASSMGQDSNQPQHF.

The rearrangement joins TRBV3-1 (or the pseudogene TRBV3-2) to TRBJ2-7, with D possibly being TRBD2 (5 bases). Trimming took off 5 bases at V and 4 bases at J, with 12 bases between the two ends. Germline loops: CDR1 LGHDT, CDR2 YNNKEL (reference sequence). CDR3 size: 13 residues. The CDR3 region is CASSFLREYEQYF. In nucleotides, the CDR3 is TGTGCCAGCAGCTTTCTTAGGGAGTACGAGCAGTACTTC.

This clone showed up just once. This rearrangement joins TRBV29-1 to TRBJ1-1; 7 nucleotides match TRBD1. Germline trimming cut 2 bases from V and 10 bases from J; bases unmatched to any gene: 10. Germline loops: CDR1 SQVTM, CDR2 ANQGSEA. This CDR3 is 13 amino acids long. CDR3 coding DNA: TGCAGCGTTGAACGACAGGGAACTCGTCGAGCTTTCTTT. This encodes CSVERQGTRRAFF.

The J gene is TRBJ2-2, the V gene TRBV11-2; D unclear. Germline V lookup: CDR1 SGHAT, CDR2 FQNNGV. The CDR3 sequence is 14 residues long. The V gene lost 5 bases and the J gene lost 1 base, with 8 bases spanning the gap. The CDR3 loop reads CASSVTVNTGELFF. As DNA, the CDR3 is TGTGCCAGCAGCGTTACAGTGAACACCGGGGAGCTGTTTTTT.

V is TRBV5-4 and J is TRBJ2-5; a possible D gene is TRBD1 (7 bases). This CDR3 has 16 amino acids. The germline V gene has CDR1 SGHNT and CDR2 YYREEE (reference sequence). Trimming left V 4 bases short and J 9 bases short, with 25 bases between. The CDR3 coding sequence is TGTGCCAGCAGCCAGCCCGGCGGGACAGTAGAGAGACCCCAGTACTTC. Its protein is CASSQPGGTVERPQYF.

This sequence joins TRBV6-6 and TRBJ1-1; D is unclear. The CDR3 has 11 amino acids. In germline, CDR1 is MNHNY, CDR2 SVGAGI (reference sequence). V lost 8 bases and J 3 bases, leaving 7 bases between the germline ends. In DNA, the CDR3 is TGTGCCAGCGGCGGAGACACTGAAGCTTTCTTT. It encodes CASGGDTEAFF.

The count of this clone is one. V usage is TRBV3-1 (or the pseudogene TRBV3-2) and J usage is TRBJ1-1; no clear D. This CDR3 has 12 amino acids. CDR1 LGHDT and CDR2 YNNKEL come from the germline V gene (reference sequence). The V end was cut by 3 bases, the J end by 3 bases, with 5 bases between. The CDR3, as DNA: TGTGCCAGCAGCCAGACGGACACTGAAGCTTTCTTT. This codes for CASSQTDTEAFF.

This CDR3 reads CASSPGTQETQYF. The CDR3 DNA is TGTGCCAGCTCACCAGGAACCCAAGAGACCCAGTACTTC. This rearrangement joins TRBV18 to TRBJ2-5; D remains unclear. Trimming took off 2 bases at V and 1 base at J, with 5 bases between the two ends. Germline CDR1 KGHSH, CDR2 LQKENI. This CDR3 comprises 13 residues.

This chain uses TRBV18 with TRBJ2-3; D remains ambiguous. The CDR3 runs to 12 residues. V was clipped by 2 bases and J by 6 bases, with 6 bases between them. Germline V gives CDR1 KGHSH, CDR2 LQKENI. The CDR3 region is CASSPTADTQYF. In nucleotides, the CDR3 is TGTGCCAGCTCACCAACGGCGGATACGCAGTATTTT.

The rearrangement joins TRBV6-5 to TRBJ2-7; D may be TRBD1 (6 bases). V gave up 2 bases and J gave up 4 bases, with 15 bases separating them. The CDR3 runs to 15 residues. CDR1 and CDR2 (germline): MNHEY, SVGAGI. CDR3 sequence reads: CASSYTPSTGYEQYF. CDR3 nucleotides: TGTGCCAGCAGTTACACCCCTTCTACAGGGTACGAGCAGTACTTC.

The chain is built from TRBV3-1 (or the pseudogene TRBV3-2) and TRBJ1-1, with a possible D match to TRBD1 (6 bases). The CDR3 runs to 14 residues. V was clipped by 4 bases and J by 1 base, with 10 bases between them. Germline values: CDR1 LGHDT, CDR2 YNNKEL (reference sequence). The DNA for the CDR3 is TGTGCCAGCAGCCCCCGGGACAAGAACACTGAAGCTTTCTTT. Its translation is CASSPRDKNTEAFF.

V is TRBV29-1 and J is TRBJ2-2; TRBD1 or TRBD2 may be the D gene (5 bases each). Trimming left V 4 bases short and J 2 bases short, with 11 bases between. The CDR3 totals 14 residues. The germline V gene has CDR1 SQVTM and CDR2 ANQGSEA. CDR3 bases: TGCAGCGTTGGGGCCGGGACCAACACCGGGGAGCTGTTTTTT. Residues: CSVGAGTNTGELFF.

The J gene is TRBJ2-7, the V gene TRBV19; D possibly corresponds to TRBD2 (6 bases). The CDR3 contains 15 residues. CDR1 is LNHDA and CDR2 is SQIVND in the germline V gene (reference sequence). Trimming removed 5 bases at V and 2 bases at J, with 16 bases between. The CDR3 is CASSHGDLSTYEQYF. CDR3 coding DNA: TGTGCCAGTAGTCACGGGGACTTATCGACCTACGAGCAGTACTTC.

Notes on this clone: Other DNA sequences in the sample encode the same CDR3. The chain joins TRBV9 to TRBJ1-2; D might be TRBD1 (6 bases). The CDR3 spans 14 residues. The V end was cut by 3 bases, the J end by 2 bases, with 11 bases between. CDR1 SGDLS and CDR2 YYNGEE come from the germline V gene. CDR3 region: CASSGTGSNYGYTF. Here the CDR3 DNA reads TGTGCCAGCAGCGGAACAGGGTCCAACTATGGCTACACCTTC.

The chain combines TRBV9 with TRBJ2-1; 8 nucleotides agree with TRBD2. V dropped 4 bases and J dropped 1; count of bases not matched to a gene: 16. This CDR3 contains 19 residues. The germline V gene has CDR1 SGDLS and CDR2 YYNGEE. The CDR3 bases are TGTGCCAGCAGCCAGATTTTAGCGGGAAGGACCGATTCCTACAATGAGCAGTTCTTC. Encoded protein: CASSQILAGRTDSYNEQFF.

The CDR3 DNA reads TGTGCCAGCAGCGATGGATTCGGAGGGGGCACTGAAGCTTTCTTT. Protein product: CASSDGFGGGTEAFF. V and J are TRBV11-3 and TRBJ1-1; D possibly corresponds to TRBD1 (6 bases). V lost 5 bases and J lost 4, with 17 bases in between. CDR1 is SGHNT and CDR2 is YENEEA in the germline V gene. The CDR3 is 15 amino acids. Together with reference TRBV11-3 and TRBJ1-1, the CDR3 gives the full variable domain: EAGVVQSPRYKIIEKKQPVAFWCNPISGHNTLYWYLQNLGQGPELLIRYENEEAVDDSQLPKDRFSAERLKGVDSTLKIQPAELGDSAVYLCASSDGFGGGTEAFFGQGTRLTVV.

CDR3 nucleotides: TGTGCCAGTAAAACCGCGGCAAGGATTTCTGAAGCTTTCTTT. It is translated as CASKTAARISEAFF. The chain combines TRBV19 with TRBJ1-1; no definite D call. This CDR3 region has 14 residues. The ends were cut back, 7 bases at V and 6 bases at J, with 18 bases in the middle. CDR1 is LNHDA, CDR2 SQIVND, per germline (reference sequence). The entire variable domain, with the rest obtained from reference TRBV19 and TRBJ1-1, is as follows: DGGITQSPKYLFRKEGQNVTLSCEQNLNHDAMYWYRQDPGQGLRLIYYSQIVNDFQKGDIAEGYSVSREKKESFPLTVTSAQKNPTAFYLCASKTAARISEAFFGQGTRLTVV.

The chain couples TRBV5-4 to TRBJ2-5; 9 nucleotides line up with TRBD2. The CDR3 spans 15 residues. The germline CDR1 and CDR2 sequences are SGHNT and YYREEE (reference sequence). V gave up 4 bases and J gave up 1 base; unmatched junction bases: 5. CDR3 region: CASSLAGPLQETQYF. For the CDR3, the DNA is TGTGCCAGCAGCCTAGCGGGACCGCTCCAAGAGACCCAGTACTTC.

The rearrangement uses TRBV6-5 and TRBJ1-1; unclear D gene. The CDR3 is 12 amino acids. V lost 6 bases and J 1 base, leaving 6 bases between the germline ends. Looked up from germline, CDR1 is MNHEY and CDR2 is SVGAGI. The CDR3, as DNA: TGTGCCAGCAGGGAGGGGAACACTGAAGCTTTCTTT. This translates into CASREGNTEAFF.

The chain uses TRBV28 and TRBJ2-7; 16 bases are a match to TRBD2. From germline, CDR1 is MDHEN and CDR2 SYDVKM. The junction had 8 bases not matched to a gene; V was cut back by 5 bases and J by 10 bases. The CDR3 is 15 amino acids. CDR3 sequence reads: CASSPPGTSGRDQYF. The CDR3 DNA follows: TGTGCCAGCAGTCCCCCCGGGACTAGCGGGAGGGACCAGTACTTC.

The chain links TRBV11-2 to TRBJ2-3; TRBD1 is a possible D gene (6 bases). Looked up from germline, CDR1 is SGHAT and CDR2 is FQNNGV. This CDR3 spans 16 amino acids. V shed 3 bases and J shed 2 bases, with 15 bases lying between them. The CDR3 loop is CASSLGRGQTTDTQYF. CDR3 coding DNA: TGTGCCAGCAGCTTGGGCCGTGGACAGACCACAGATACGCAGTATTTT.

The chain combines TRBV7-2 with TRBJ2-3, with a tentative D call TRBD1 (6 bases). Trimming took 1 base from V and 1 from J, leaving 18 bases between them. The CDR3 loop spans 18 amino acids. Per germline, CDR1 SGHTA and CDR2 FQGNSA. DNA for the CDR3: TGTGCCAGCAGCTTAGTGAGTCGAGGCGCAGGGGGCACAGATACGCAGTATTTT. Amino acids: CASSLVSRGAGGTDTQYF. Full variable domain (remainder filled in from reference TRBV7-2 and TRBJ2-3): GAGVSQSPSNKVTEKGKDVELRCDPISGHTALYWYRQSLGQGLEFLIYFQGNSAPDKSGLPSDRFSAERTGGSVSTLTIQRTQQEDSAVYLCASSLVSRGAGGTDTQYFGPGTRLTVL.

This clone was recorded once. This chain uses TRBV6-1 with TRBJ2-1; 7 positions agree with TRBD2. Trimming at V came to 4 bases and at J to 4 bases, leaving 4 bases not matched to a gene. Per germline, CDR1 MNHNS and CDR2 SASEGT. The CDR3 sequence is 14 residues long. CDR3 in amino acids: CASSGAGSYNEQFF. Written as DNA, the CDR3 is TGTGCCAGCAGTGGAGCGGGATCTTACAATGAGCAGTTCTTC.